This entry lists 32 T cell receptor beta chains sequenced from one sample in a study of T cell changes during pregnancy in multiple sclerosis. Assay: immunoSEQ multiplex PCR; the TCRdb copy retains only in-frame clones and omits some. The data contain around 83,000 clones, 75% to 95% of them singletons. Sequenced here: CD4+ T cells from peripheral blood mononuclear cells, sampled in the second trimester of pregnancy. The receptors here all came from a female donor with multiple sclerosis, enrolled in a pregnancy study.

V usage is TRBV28 and J usage is TRBJ1-5; D gene uncertain. The CDR3 extends over 12 amino acids. The V end was cut by 8 bases, the J end by 4 bases, with 9 bases between. Germline V lookup: CDR1 MDHEN, CDR2 SYDVKM. The CDR3 DNA follows: TGTGCCAGCCAGGCTGGGAATCAGCCCCAGCATTTT. Protein: CASQAGNQPQHF.

The CDR3 nucleotides read TGTGCCAGTAGTCCAGGGGACAGGGAACTCTCTGGCTACACCTTC. Its translation is CASSPGDRELSGYTF. V and J are TRBV19 and TRBJ1-2, with 9 positions matching TRBD1. V gave up 5 bases and J gave up 7 bases; unmatched junction bases: 11. From germline, CDR1 is LNHDA and CDR2 SQIVND (reference sequence). The CDR3 spans 15 residues.

This clone has just one count. J is TRBJ2-5 and V is TRBV25-1; 7 bases agree with TRBD1. Germline trimming cut 6 bases from V and 0 bases from J; bases unmatched to any gene: 7. CDR1 and CDR2 (germline): MGHDK, SYGVNS. The CDR3 has 15 amino acids. The CDR3 region is CASRTGQLYQETQYF. CDR3 bases: TGTGCCAGCAGGACGGGACAGTTATACCAAGAGACCCAGTACTTC. The full variable domain, rest sourced from reference TRBV25-1 and TRBJ2-5, is EADIYQTPRYLVIGTGKKITLECSQTMGHDKMYWYQQDPGMELHLIHYSYGVNSTEKGDLSSESTVSRIRTEHFPLTLESARPSHTSQYLCASRTGQLYQETQYFGPGTRLLVL.

The chain links TRBV19 to TRBJ1-6; 7 positions agree with TRBD1. This CDR3 has 13 amino acids. Per the germline V gene, CDR1 is LNHDA and CDR2 is SQIVND (reference sequence). The ends lost 7 bases at V and 10 bases at J; junction bases unmatched: 7. The CDR3 loop reads CASMDRPGSPLHF. The CDR3 nucleotides read TGTGCCAGTATGGACAGGCCAGGGTCACCCCTCCACTTT.

The V and J genes are TRBV9 and TRBJ1-2; the match to TRBD1 covers 10 bases. The CDR3 is 13 amino acids. V lost 0 bases, J lost 7 bases, and 0 bases stayed unmatched. Germline loops: CDR1 SGDLS, CDR2 YYNGEE. This chain's CDR3 is CASSVGTGGGYTF. For the CDR3, the DNA is TGTGCCAGCAGCGTAGGGACAGGGGGTGGCTACACCTTC.

The rearrangement joins TRBV6-4 to TRBJ1-2, with 8 bases that match TRBD1. The CDR3 is made up of 14 amino acids. V was pared by 6 bases and J by 9 bases, with 12 bases of the junction left unmatched. Germline V gene sequence: CDR1 MRHNA, CDR2 SNTAGT. DNA of the CDR3: TGTGCCAGCAGCCCGACCGGGACAGGTGGTAGCTACACCTTC. Protein product: CASSPTGTGGSYTF.

The J gene is TRBJ1-5, the V gene TRBV4-1, with D hard to call. The germline gives CDR1 MGHRA, CDR2 YSYEKL. Trimming cost V 0 bases and J 2 bases, with 14 bases left between them. The CDR3 extends over 17 amino acids. In DNA, the CDR3 is TGCGCCAGCAGCCAAGATCCCCCGGTACCCGGCAATCAGCCCCAGCATTTT. This translates into CASSQDPPVPGNQPQHF.

CDR3 loop: CASTPSYGYTF. For the CDR3, the DNA is TGTGCCAGCACCCCGAGCTATGGCTACACCTTC. The chain couples TRBV2 to TRBJ1-2; D gene unclear. CDR1 and CDR2 from the germline V gene are SNHLY and FYNNEI. CDR3 length: 11 residues. Trimming left V 7 bases short and J 4 bases short, with 7 bases between.

The chain couples TRBV2 to TRBJ2-5; 8 positions match TRBD1. This CDR3 is built from 15 residues. V lost 6 bases and J lost 4; bases outside the gene matches: 10. CDR1 is SNHLY, CDR2 FYNNEI, per germline. CDR3: CASSRGQGDTETQYF. The CDR3 coding sequence is TGTGCCAGCAGCCGCGGACAGGGTGATACAGAGACCCAGTACTTC. Drawing the rest from reference TRBV2 and TRBJ2-5, the complete variable domain is EPEVTQTPSHQVTQMGQEVILRCVPISNHLYFYWYRQILGQKVEFLVSFYNNEISEKSEIFDDQFSVERPDGSNFTLKIRSTKLEDSAMYFCASSRGQGDTETQYFGPGTRLLVL.

The CDR3 region is CASSLGSGLEDTQYF. The CDR3 DNA reads as TGTGCCAGCAGCTTGGGCTCGGGACTAGAAGATACGCAGTATTTT. The V gene is TRBV5-6, the J gene TRBJ2-3, with 8 bases that match TRBD2. The V gene's germline CDR1 is SGHDT and CDR2 YYEEEE. V trimming: 0 bases; J trimming: 5 bases; junction bases outside the gene matches: 5. The CDR3 totals 15 residues.

This chain links TRBV5-1 with TRBJ2-3; TRBD2 might be the D (6 bases). Germline CDR1 is SGHRS and CDR2 is YFSETQ. The V gene lost 0 bases and the J gene lost 0 bases, with 8 bases spanning the gap. This CDR3 region has 15 residues. CDR3: CASSLVSGSTDTQYF. The CDR3 DNA is TGCGCCAGCAGCTTGGTCAGCGGGAGCACAGATACGCAGTATTTT.

The rearrangement links TRBV5-4 to TRBJ2-4, with D possibly matching TRBD2 (6 bases). CDR1 and CDR2 (germline): SGHNT, YYREEE (reference sequence). The CDR3 totals 16 residues. The V gene lost 4 bases and the J gene lost 0 bases, with 14 bases spanning the gap. CDR3 protein: CASSRRESLAKNIQYF. The CDR3 nucleotides read TGTGCCAGCAGCCGCCGGGAGAGTCTAGCCAAAAACATTCAGTACTTC.

Details on this clone: Other DNA sequences in the sample encode the same CDR3. CDR3 sequence: CASSLLAGGYEQYF. In DNA form, the CDR3 reads TGCGCCAGCAGCTTGCTAGCGGGAGGCTACGAGCAGTACTTC. The chain uses TRBV5-1 and TRBJ2-7; 11 bases fit TRBD2. Looked up from germline, CDR1 is SGHRS and CDR2 is YFSETQ. The CDR3 extends over 14 amino acids. J gave up 3 bases and V 1 base, and 0 bases lay outside the gene matches.

The rearrangement uses TRBV6-5 and TRBJ1-3; 10 nucleotides line up with TRBD1. Germline lookup yields CDR1 MNHEY and CDR2 SVGAGI. The trim removed 5 bases at V and 1 base at J, leaving 2 bases unmatched. The CDR3 runs to 15 residues. CDR3 DNA sequence: TGTGCCAGCAGTACGGGACAGGGGTCTGGAAACACCATATATTTT. It translates to CASSTGQGSGNTIYF.

This clone has a single count. The chain carries TRBV2 and TRBJ2-5; 9 bases fit TRBD1. The CDR3 length is 15 residues. After removal of 6 bases from V and 4 bases from J, the junction contained 9 bases not matched to a gene. CDR1 is SNHLY, CDR2 FYNNEI, per germline. CDR3 sequence reads: CASSEAGQGSETQYF. The CDR3 bases are TGTGCCAGCAGCGAGGCGGGACAGGGCTCAGAGACCCAGTACTTC.

V gene TRBV10-1 combines with J gene TRBJ2-1; 13 bases match TRBD2. The CDR3 has 15 amino acids. J was trimmed by 8 bases and V by 6 bases; bases with no gene match: 7. The germline V gene encodes CDR1 WNHNN and CDR2 SYGVQD (reference sequence). Here the CDR3 reads CASRNTSGRAYEQFF. CDR3 DNA sequence: TGCGCCAGCAGGAACACTAGCGGGAGGGCTTATGAGCAGTTCTTC.

The chain has TRBV27 and TRBJ2-1; TRBD2 aligns across 8 bases. Losses at the gene ends were 0 bases for V and 4 bases for J; bases not matched to a gene: 2. CDR3 length equals 15 residues. Germline V gives CDR1 MNHEY, CDR2 SMNVEV (reference sequence). The CDR3 DNA reads TGTGCCAGCAGTTTATCAGCTAGCGGGTACAATGAGCAGTTCTTC. Translation gives CASSLSASGYNEQFF.

The J gene is TRBJ2-1, the V gene TRBV12-5; 7 bases align to TRBD2. The CDR3 contains 14 residues. Germline-derived CDR1 and CDR2 are LGHNT and FRNRAP. V gave up 5 bases and J gave up 5 bases; unmatched junction bases: 6. Here the CDR3 DNA reads TGTGCTAGTGGTCGTGGCGGGAGAGACAATGAGCAGTTCTTC. This sequence encodes CASGRGGRDNEQFF.

This clone was seen just once. Given a much more abundant clone one base away, this may be a read error. This chain links TRBV6-1 with TRBJ1-6, with 9 bases that match TRBD1. Germline values: CDR1 MNHNS, CDR2 SASEGT. This CDR3 region has 15 residues. J lost 7 bases, V lost 2 bases, and 3 bases had no gene match. The CDR3 coding sequence is TGTGCCAGCAGTGAACCCGGGACAGGGAATTCACCCCTCCACTTT. As protein: CASSEPGTGNSPLHF.

This chain connects TRBV6-5 to TRBJ2-5; a possible D gene is TRBD2 (5 bases). Germline V gives CDR1 MNHEY, CDR2 SVGAGI. The CDR3 sequence is 15 residues long. V was clipped by 7 bases and J by 2 bases, with 17 bases between them. The CDR3 DNA is TGTGCCAGCACCGCTGACCTGAGGGAGCAAGAGACCCAGTACTTC. Translated: CASTADLREQETQYF.

The CDR3 protein is CASSAQGDSYNEQFF. The CDR3, as DNA: TGTGCCAGCAGCGCGCAGGGGGACTCCTACAATGAGCAGTTCTTC. The chain couples TRBV2 to TRBJ2-1, with TRBD1 matching 7 bases. Germline CDR1 is SNHLY and CDR2 is FYNNEI. The CDR3 has 15 residues. J gave up 0 bases and V 6 bases, and 5 bases lay outside the gene matches.

This clone has a single count. CDR3: CASSQVRGLKEKLFF. The DNA of the CDR3 is TGTGCCAGCAGCCAAGTCCGAGGTCTAAAGGAAAAACTGTTTTTT. The chain couples TRBV14 to TRBJ1-4; D is undetermined. The CDR3 covers 15 residues. Looked up from germline, CDR1 is SGHDN and CDR2 is FVKESK. V was trimmed by 1 base and J by 8 bases, leaving 14 bases between them.

This chain links TRBV9 with TRBJ2-5; D uncertain. The ends were cut back, 4 bases at V and 2 bases at J, with 18 bases in the middle. CDR3 length: 16 residues. CDR1 is SGDLS, CDR2 YYNGEE, per germline. Here the CDR3 reads CASSPGEAYSQETQYF. The DNA for the CDR3 is TGTGCCAGCAGCCCGGGTGAGGCGTACTCTCAAGAGACCCAGTACTTC.

This clone turned up a few times. The rearrangement uses TRBV7-9 and TRBJ1-2, with D maybe TRBD1 (6 bases). The CDR3 is made up of 14 amino acids. Trimming cost V 6 bases and J 7 bases, with 18 bases left between them. Germline CDR1 is SEHNR and CDR2 is FQNEAQ (reference sequence). The CDR3, as DNA: TGTGCCAGCAGTCCCAGGGGCCCGCCTGGTGGCTACACCTTC. Protein product: CASSPRGPPGGYTF.

The count of this clone is one. The chain is built from TRBV5-6 and TRBJ2-2; D is perhaps TRBD1 (6 bases). There are 15 residues in the CDR3. The V end lost 1 base, the J end lost 1 base, and 8 bases lay between the germline ends. From germline, CDR1 is SGHDT and CDR2 YYEEEE. Written as DNA, the CDR3 is TGTGCCAGCAGCTTGCCAGGGGTGAACACCGGGGAGCTGTTTTTT. Translation gives CASSLPGVNTGELFF. Together with reference TRBV5-6 and TRBJ2-2, the CDR3 gives the full variable domain: DAGVTQSPTHLIKTRGQQVTLRCSPKSGHDTVSWYQQALGQGPQFIFQYYEEEERQRGNFPDRFSGHQFPNYSSELNVNALLLGDSALYLCASSLPGVNTGELFFGEGSRLTVL.

The chain carries TRBV2 and TRBJ1-5, with 7 bases identical to TRBD1. This CDR3 is built from 15 residues. V gave up 6 bases and J gave up 2 bases; unmatched junction bases: 7. Germline V gives CDR1 SNHLY, CDR2 FYNNEI. The CDR3 protein is CASRKGTVGNQPQHF. CDR3 DNA: TGTGCCAGCAGAAAGGGGACAGTTGGCAATCAGCCCCAGCATTTT.

The rearrangement uses TRBV30 and TRBJ2-5; TRBD1 is a possible D gene (6 bases). V lost 2 bases to trimming and J lost 5 bases, with 18 bases between them. Looked up from germline, CDR1 is GTSNPN and CDR2 is SVGIG (reference sequence). The CDR3 has 15 amino acids. In DNA, the CDR3 is TGTGCCTGGAGTATGAAACAGGGTGCAGGGGAGACCCAGTACTTC. Protein: CAWSMKQGAGETQYF. Supplemented by reference TRBV30 and TRBJ2-5, the full variable domain reads SQTIHQWPATLVQPVGSPLSLECTVEGTSNPNLYWYRQAAGRGLQLLFYSVGIGQISSEVPQNLSASRPQDRQFILSSKKLLLSDSGFYLCAWSMKQGAGETQYFGPGTRLLVL.

The CDR3 DNA reads as TGCGCCAGCAGCCTACACAGGGACTATGGCTACACCTTC. This sequence encodes CASSLHRDYGYTF. This sequence joins TRBV5-1 and TRBJ1-2, with D possibly matching TRBD1 (6 bases). Germline V gene data show CDR1 as SGHRS and CDR2 as YFSETQ. The V and J ends lost 4 bases and 3 bases respectively, with 10 bases between them. This CDR3 spans 13 amino acids.

This clone was seen a few times. This sequence joins TRBV7-8 and TRBJ1-6; D perhaps matches TRBD1 (5 bases). V lost 5 bases and J 4 bases, leaving 15 bases between the germline ends. This CDR3 is 16 amino acids long. Germline loops: CDR1 SGHVS, CDR2 FQNEAQ. CDR3 coding DNA: TGTGCCAGCAGCCAGTACAGGATTTCGTATAATTCACCCCTCCACTTT. Amino acids: CASSQYRISYNSPLHF.

The chain uses TRBV6-6 and TRBJ1-1, with a weak D call TRBD1 (5 bases). This CDR3 has 15 amino acids. The germline CDR1 and CDR2 sequences are MNHNY and SVGAGI (reference sequence). V was pared by 4 bases and J by 3 bases, with 15 bases between. DNA for the CDR3: TGTGCCAGCAGTTTGGGCGGAGGGGAGTACACTGAAGCTTTCTTT. Its protein product is CASSLGGGEYTEAFF.

The rearrangement links TRBV7-3 to TRBJ2-7, with a possible D match to TRBD1 (5 bases). The CDR3 has 13 residues. V lost 5 bases and J 3 bases, leaving 11 bases between the germline ends. The germline V gene encodes CDR1 SGHTA and CDR2 FQGTGA. CDR3 region: CASSPQDGYEQYF. CDR3 in DNA: TGTGCCAGCAGCCCACAGGACGGCTACGAGCAGTACTTC.

V is TRBV18 and J is TRBJ2-5; D not resolved. CDR3 length: 13 residues. V was cut by 2 bases and J by 4 bases, with 8 bases left in between. The germline V gene has CDR1 KGHSH and CDR2 LQKENI. The CDR3 spells CASSPTHTETQYF. DNA for the CDR3: TGTGCCAGCTCACCAACTCATACAGAGACCCAGTACTTC.